These 13 T cell receptor beta chains were sequenced from one sample in a study of blood T cell repertoires in COVID-19 (dated by TCRdb to 2020 to 2021). The library relied on the immunoSEQ multiplex PCR assay. Imported from immuneACCESS, the table was reduced by TCRdb to in-frame sequences with V and J called. These copies leave out some clones; in studies compared against another copy, an unresolved V gene accounts for under half, and the cause of the remainder is not known. In all, the sample holds about 90,000 clones, and approximately 80% of those were seen once. The ten most abundant clones make up roughly a third of the sample. The sample consisted of peripheral blood. Receptors originate from a woman at least 80 years old with active or convalescent COVID-19.

The gene calls are TRBV5-6 and TRBJ2-3, with 7 bases identical to TRBD2. V lost 2 bases, J lost 9 bases, and 15 bases stayed unmatched. Germline CDR1 is SGHDT and CDR2 is YYEEEE. The CDR3 runs 16 residues. The CDR3 region is CASSFHPAGSAGTQYF. The CDR3 bases are TGTGCCAGCAGCTTCCATCCAGCGGGGTCCGCCGGAACGCAGTATTTT. Combining the CDR3 with reference TRBV5-6 and TRBJ2-3 gives the whole variable domain DAGVTQSPTHLIKTRGQQVTLRCSPKSGHDTVSWYQQALGQGPQFIFQYYEEEERQRGNFPDRFSGHQFPNYSSELNVNALLLGDSALYLCASSFHPAGSAGTQYFGPGTRLTVL.

This clone was observed once. V gene TRBV20-1 combines with J gene TRBJ2-5, with 11 bases aligning to TRBD2. CDR3 length: 11 amino acids. Germline V gene lookup returns CDR1 DFQATT and CDR2 SNEGSKA (reference sequence). V lost 7 bases to trimming and J lost 5 bases; unmatched junction nucleotides: 0. CDR3 protein: CSGLAGETQYF. The CDR3 DNA follows: TGCAGTGGACTAGCGGGGGAGACCCAGTACTTC.

The chain uses TRBV24-1 and TRBJ2-1; TRBD1 agrees at 7 bases. From germline, CDR1 is KGHDR and CDR2 SFDVKD. The CDR3 is 15 amino acids. V was pared by 7 bases and J by 0 bases, with 5 bases of the junction left unmatched. The CDR3 sequence is CATSRGQSSYNEQFF. CDR3 DNA: TGTGCCACCAGCAGGGGACAGAGCTCCTACAATGAGCAGTTCTTC.

The V and J genes are TRBV5-4 and TRBJ2-1; 14 nucleotides agree with TRBD2. The CDR3 is made up of 17 amino acids. CDR1 and CDR2 from the germline V gene are SGHNT and YYREEE (reference sequence). Germline trimming cut 4 bases from V and 6 bases from J; bases unmatched to any gene: 9. Here the CDR3 DNA reads TGTGCCAGCAGCCGACTAGCGGGGGGGCGTGGACGCAATGAGCAGTTCTTC. Protein sequence: CASSRLAGGRGRNEQFF.

The rearrangement uses TRBV7-2 and TRBJ1-3, with D possibly being TRBD1 (5 bases). CDR1 and CDR2 from the germline V gene are SGHTA and FQGNSA. The CDR3 covers 15 residues. With 1 base removed from V and 4 bases from J, the gap between germline ends came to 11 bases. The CDR3 is CASSLDPRTGNTIYF. DNA of the CDR3: TGTGCCAGCAGCTTAGACCCGCGGACAGGAAACACCATATATTTT.

This clone was counted once. The chain employs TRBV20-1 and TRBJ1-1; tentatively, D is TRBD1 (5 bases). V was pared by 3 bases and J by 4 bases, with 9 bases between. Germline CDR1 DFQATT, CDR2 SNEGSKA (reference sequence). CDR3 size: 12 residues. DNA of the CDR3: TGCAGTGCTAGTCAGGGTGTCACTGAAGCTTTCTTT. This encodes CSASQGVTEAFF.

V usage is TRBV15 and J usage is TRBJ1-6; D is perhaps TRBD1 (6 bases). V was cut by 3 bases and J by 9 bases, with 12 bases left in between. The CDR3 spans 14 residues. CDR1 and CDR2 (germline): LNHNV, YYDKDF (reference sequence). The CDR3 sequence: CATSRTRTASPLHF. The CDR3, as DNA: TGTGCCACCAGCAGGACCCGGACAGCTTCACCCCTCCACTTT.

This chain connects TRBV27 to TRBJ2-1, with TRBD2 identical over 12 bases. CDR1 MNHEY and CDR2 SMNVEV come from the germline V gene (reference sequence). CDR3 size: 15 residues. Trimming took 3 bases from V and 4 from J; bases not matched to a gene: 1. The CDR3 DNA follows: TGTGCCAGCAGTTTTGGACTAGCGGGATACAATGAGCAGTTCTTC. The encoded protein is CASSFGLAGYNEQFF.

CDR3 nucleotides: TGTGCCAGCAGTGAAAGTCGGTGGGAGCAGTTCTTC. This codes for CASSESRWEQFF. The V gene is TRBV6-1, the J gene TRBJ2-1; D gene ambiguous. The germline V and J ends were trimmed by 2 bases and 10 bases, with 9 bases remaining between them. The CDR3 contains 12 residues. Germline V gene data show CDR1 as MNHNS and CDR2 as SASEGT.

This rearrangement joins TRBV28 to TRBJ1-2; maybe TRBD1 (6 bases). Trimming removed 3 bases at V and 8 bases at J, with 13 bases between. Germline V CDR1 and CDR2: MDHEN, SYDVKM. The CDR3 sequence is 13 residues long. DNA for the CDR3: TGTGCCAGCAGTTTTGGCCAGGGGAGCGGCTACACCTTC. It yields the protein CASSFGQGSGYTF.

The chain employs TRBV5-8 and TRBJ1-5; D remains unclear. The CDR3 has 13 amino acids. Germline loops: CDR1 SGHTS, CDR2 YDEGEE. V was shortened by 4 bases and J by 4 bases, with 9 bases between the two germline ends. CDR3 nucleotides: TGTGCCAGCAGCCCGACATTAAATCAGCCCCAGCATTTT. This sequence encodes CASSPTLNQPQHF.

This rearrangement joins TRBV19 to TRBJ2-7; 13 bases map to TRBD2. CDR3 length: 15 amino acids. Germline lookup yields CDR1 LNHDA and CDR2 SQIVND (reference sequence). Trimming cost V 5 bases and J 7 bases; bases outside gene matches: 8. CDR3 amino acids: CASSPTSGGPGEQYF. The CDR3 coding sequence is TGTGCCAGTAGTCCGACTAGCGGGGGGCCGGGGGAGCAGTACTTC.

This chain links TRBV6-6 with TRBJ1-3; TRBD1 matches at 7 bases. V shed 7 bases and J 0 bases; nucleotides not matched to a gene: 9. The CDR3 contains 16 residues. Germline V lookup: CDR1 MNHNY, CDR2 SVGAGI (reference sequence). The DNA for the CDR3 is TGTGCCAGCATTTTGACAGGGCCATCCTCTGGAAACACCATATATTTT. Protein: CASILTGPSSGNTIYF.